This T cell receptor (beta chain) was recorded in a study of T cells after yellow fever vaccination. Notes on the study in general: Post-booster repertoires contained most primary-vaccination clones again (around 97% CD4, around 88% CD8). Abundant clonotypes from the bulk population could get into FACS-sorted repertoires as contaminants.

At least ten counts were recorded for this clonotype. Its antigen is not identified. The CDR3 loop spans 20 amino acids. 5'RACE template switching generated TCR cDNA, adding a universal primer site and UMIs. TCRdb used MiXCR to reprocess the 5' RACE reads, holding one entry per CDR3 protein. The sample carries around 340,000 distinct CDR3 sequences, roughly 8.7% recorded once. The sequencing here drew on PBMCs, taken on the day of the first yellow fever vaccination. V and J are TRBV21-1 and TRBJ2-7; the D call of TRBD1 is as the table states it, not checked on the DNA. TRBV21-1 is classified as a pseudogene. The sequence came from a man younger than 35 who received the YFV17D yellow fever vaccine. The CDR3 bases are TGTGCCAGCACCCTTAAAGGTCTGCGAGATCGGGACAGGGCTCTCTACGAGCAGTACGTC. Protein: CASTLKGLRDRDRALYEQYV.